Listed below are T cell receptor beta chains from one sample, sequenced in a study of shared clonotypes between healthy human individuals. Generated by immunoSEQ multiplex PCR, the TCRdb table keeps only in-frame clones and is missing some. The profile shows some 2,500,000 clones, 90% to 95% of them singletons. The sample taken for sequencing was naive CD4+ T cells from PBMCs. These TCRs come from a man younger than 30 in good health. Some clones in this sample may be carry-over from other donors' samples. Both conserved end residues are part of each CDR3. A D gene is named only where the DNA matches it firmly. Only some rows state a clone size, as once, few, many or a class for expanded clones.

V	J	D	size	DNA	CDR3
TRBV2	TRBJ2-1	-	-	TGTGCCAGCACCGAAGGAGGCGTAGGCGGAAGCTCCTACAATGAGCAGTTCTTC	CASTEGGVGGSSYNEQFF
TRBV18	TRBJ2-7	-	-	TGTGCCAGCTCACGTGACGCGCTTTCCTACGAGCAGTACTTC	CASSRDALSYEQYF
TRBV15	TRBJ1-1	-	-	TGTGCCACCAGCAGAGGGTCAGGGAGAATTGGGACTGAAGCTTTCTTT	CATSRGSGRIGTEAFF
TRBV28	TRBJ1-2	TRBD1	once	TGTGCCAGCAGTTCCGTGGGACAGGGTATAGGTGGCTACACCTTC	CASSSVGQGIGGYTF
TRBV14	TRBJ1-1	TRBD1	-	TGTGCCAGCAGCCAAGAAGAGGGAACAGGGGGGGACACTGAAGCTTTCTTT	CASSQEEGTGGDTEAFF
TRBV23-1	TRBJ1-3	TRBD1	-	TGCGCCAGCAGTCCAGGGGGCCCGTCCTGGGCTGGAAACACCATATATTTT	CASSPGGPSWAGNTIYF
TRBV6-4	TRBJ1-2	TRBD1	-	TGTGCCAGCAGGAGGACAGGGGGCTCTAACTATGGCTACACCTTC	CASRRTGGSNYGYTF
TRBV14	TRBJ2-5	-	once	TGTGCCAGCAGCGTTGGGGGTGGCCAAGAGACCCAGTACTTC	CASSVGGGQETQYF
TRBV4-1	TRBJ2-7	-	-	TGCGCCAGCAGCCCTTTTGAATCCTACGAGCAGTACTTC	CASSPFESYEQYF
TRBV2	TRBJ2-7	-	-	TGTGCCAGCACGATCACACGGCCAAAAGCGGGCGAGCAGTACTTC	CASTITRPKAGEQYF